This TCR beta chain was documented in a study of shared clonotypes between healthy human individuals. Notes on the study in general: Incomplete sequencing of sorted subsets was indicated by rarefaction despite large depth.

This clone has only one observation. What it binds is not known. Caucasian adults living in Nashville, Tennessee, provided all samples. V lost 6 bases to trimming and J lost 5 bases, with 11 bases between them. CDR3 length: 13 residues. Germline loops: CDR1 MDHEN, CDR2 SYDVKM. The assay was immunoSEQ multiplex PCR, and TCRdb's table has in-frame clones only and misses some. The table shows roughly 1.4 million clones, with about 98.5% occurring only once. The origin of this receptor is a man aged 25-45 years in good health. The chain uses TRBV28 and TRBJ1-5, with unresolved D. Input material: naive CD4+ T cells sorted from blood. The subset is: CD45RA+ positively selected. This CDR3 reads CASRHGNDQPQHF. CDR3 nucleotides: TGTGCCAGCAGACATGGGAATGATCAGCCCCAGCATTTT.